These T cell receptor beta chains were read from a single sample in a study of T cells after yellow fever vaccination. TCRdb re-derived calls from the 5' RACE reads in MiXCR, one entry per CDR3 protein. The repertoire holds about 310,000 distinct CDR3 sequences, with roughly 3.5% as singletons. Source: PBMCs, taken on the day of the yellow fever booster vaccination. Receptor source: a man between 18 and 29 years old who received the YFV17D yellow fever vaccine. Each CDR3 is given with its conserved first and last residue. D genes are given only for firm matches. Clone size appears in some rows only: once, few, many, or a class for an expanded clone.

J gene,clone size,V gene,D gene,CDR3 DNA,CDR3 protein
TRBJ2-5,few,TRBV7-9,-,TGTGCCAGCAGCCCCGGGGTAGGAGAGACCCAGTACTTC,CASSPGVGETQYF
TRBJ2-2,few,TRBV29-1,-,TGCAGCGTGGAGCAGCAGGGATCGGCAGGGGCGGGGGAGCTGTTTTTT,CSVEQQGSAGAGELFF
TRBJ2-2,many,TRBV9,-,TGTGCCAGCAGCGCCGGGGAGACCGGGGAGCTGTTTTTT,CASSAGETGELFF
TRBJ1-1,-,TRBV12-3/TRBV12-4,-,TGTGCCAGCAGTTTAAGACAGATGAACACTGAAGCTTTCTTT,CASSLRQMNTEAFF
TRBJ2-5,-,TRBV12-3/TRBV12-4,TRBD2,TGTGCCAGCAGTGCGACTAGCGGCCTCCAAGAGACCCAGTACTTC,CASSATSGLQETQYF
TRBJ1-2,few,TRBV5-4,-,TGTGCCAGCAGCCGCGGGGCCGACAACTATGGCTACACCTTC,CASSRGADNYGYTF
TRBJ1-4,many,TRBV7-3,-,TGTGCCAGCAGCTTCGCAGGGACAACTAATGAAAAACTGTTTTTT,CASSFAGTTNEKLFF
TRBJ2-3,many,TRBV4-1,-,TGCGCCAGCAGCCCAAGGGCCGGGGGCGAGCGCATTACCACAGATACGCAGTATTTT,CASSPRAGGERITTDTQYF
TRBJ2-3,-,TRBV4-3,TRBD2,TGCGCCAGCAGCCAAGAGGCTTCCGGGACTAGCGCCGATACGCAGTATTTT,CASSQEASGTSADTQYF
TRBJ2-3,few,TRBV5-1,TRBD2,TGCGCCAGCAGCTCCCTAGCGGGGGGGCGGGGATCCACAGATACGCAGTATTTT,CASSSLAGGRGSTDTQYF
TRBJ2-5,-,TRBV20-1,TRBD1,TGCAGTGCCATGGCAGGGGGCTACGATGAGACCCAGTACTTC,CSAMAGGYDETQYF
TRBJ2-2,many,TRBV12-3/TRBV12-4,-,TGTGCCAGCAGTTTTACCCGGACGACCGGGGAGCTGTTTTTT,CASSFTRTTGELFF
TRBJ1-4,few,TRBV7-2,-,TGTGCCAGCAGCTTAGATCGGACTTTCAGTTCGGGGCTGTTTTTT,CASSLDRTFSSGLFF
TRBJ2-3,many,TRBV7-2,TRBD2,TGTGCCAGCAGCTTAAATAGCGGGGGGGATACGCAGTATTTT,CASSLNSGGDTQYF
TRBJ2-6,-,TRBV14,TRBD1,TGTGCCAGCAGCCACTACAGGGGGTCTGGGGCCAACGTCCTGACTTTC,CASSHYRGSGANVLTF
TRBJ2-2,-,TRBV11-2,TRBD2,TGTGCCAGCAGCTTCCCAACCCCCGGGGGGGCGAGCACCGGGGAGCTGTTTTTT,CASSFPTPGGASTGELFF
TRBJ2-5,many,TRBV12-3/TRBV12-4,-,TGTGCCAGCAGTTTCGAGGAAGGAGAGACCCAGTACTTC,CASSFEEGETQYF
TRBJ2-5,few,TRBV21-1,-,TGTGCCAGCAGCAACGCGTTGTCCCGGGACAGAAAAGAGACCCAGTACTTC,CASSNALSRDRKETQYF
TRBJ2-7,few,TRBV6-2/TRBV6-3,TRBD1,TGTGCCAGCAGTTACTCGCGACAGGGAACCTACGAGCAGTACTTC,CASSYSRQGTYEQYF
TRBJ2-2,many,TRBV24-1,-,TGTGCCACCAGTGATAACAGGGTGGACACCGGGGAGCTGTTTTTT,CATSDNRVDTGELFF
TRBJ1-6,many,TRBV7-2,TRBD1,TGTGCCAGCAGCCTTACACCGGGACAGGGATATTCACCCCTCCACTTT,CASSLTPGQGYSPLHF
TRBJ1-2,few,TRBV19,TRBD1,TGTGCCAGTAGTCCGAACAGGGGCTTCGGCTATGGCTACACCTTC,CASSPNRGFGYGYTF
TRBJ2-1,few,TRBV7-2,-,TGTGCCAGCAGCCCCCCAAGGGGGGTTTACAATGAGCAGTTCTTC,CASSPPRGVYNEQFF
TRBJ2-3,many,TRBV11-2,-,TGTGCCAGCAGCTTAGGTTCTTGGGACTTCGAACCCACAGATACGCAGTATTTT,CASSLGSWDFEPTDTQYF
TRBJ2-4,many,TRBV7-2,-,TGTGCCAGCAGCCATGGGGGGACCAGGGTGAACATTCAGTACTTC,CASSHGGTRVNIQYF
TRBJ1-5,-,TRBV20-1,TRBD1,TGCAGTGCGAATAAAGGGACAGGGGGGAAGAGCAATCAGCCCCAGCATTTT,CSANKGTGGKSNQPQHF
TRBJ1-1,-,TRBV18,-,TGTGCCAGCTCACCGGGGGGCATAACTGAAGCTTTCTTT,CASSPGGITEAFF
TRBJ2-6,-,TRBV5-4,-,TGTGCCAGCAGCCTCGGGACGACGCCATCTGGGGCCAACGTCCTGACTTTC,CASSLGTTPSGANVLTF
TRBJ2-2,many,TRBV5-6,-,TGTGCCAGCAGCTCACCTGGGCGGACCACCGGGGAGCTGTTTTTT,CASSSPGRTTGELFF
TRBJ2-5,many,TRBV5-6,-,TGTGCCAGCAGACTACAGGGTGCGGGGGAGACCCAGTACTTC,CASRLQGAGETQYF
TRBJ2-7,few,TRBV20-1,TRBD1,TGCAGTGCCCTGGACAGGGAAACCTACGAGCAGTACTTC,CSALDRETYEQYF
TRBJ2-5,few,TRBV5-1,-,TGCGCCAGCAGCTGGGGCCAGCGACCAGAGACCCAGTACTTC,CASSWGQRPETQYF
TRBJ2-2,-,TRBV7-8,-,TGTGCCAGCAGCTTAGAGTCAGGGACGAACACCGGGGAGCTGTTTTTT,CASSLESGTNTGELFF
TRBJ1-3,many,TRBV5-1,-,TGCGCCAGCAGCTTGGGAGAGCTTGGAAACACCATATATTTT,CASSLGELGNTIYF
TRBJ2-5,few,TRBV2,-,TGTGCCAGCAGTGTTTCCCTGTCAGAGACCCAGTACTTC,CASSVSLSETQYF
TRBJ1-1,many,TRBV14,-,TGTGCCAGCAGCCGGGACCTGAACACTGAAGCTTTCTTT,CASSRDLNTEAFF